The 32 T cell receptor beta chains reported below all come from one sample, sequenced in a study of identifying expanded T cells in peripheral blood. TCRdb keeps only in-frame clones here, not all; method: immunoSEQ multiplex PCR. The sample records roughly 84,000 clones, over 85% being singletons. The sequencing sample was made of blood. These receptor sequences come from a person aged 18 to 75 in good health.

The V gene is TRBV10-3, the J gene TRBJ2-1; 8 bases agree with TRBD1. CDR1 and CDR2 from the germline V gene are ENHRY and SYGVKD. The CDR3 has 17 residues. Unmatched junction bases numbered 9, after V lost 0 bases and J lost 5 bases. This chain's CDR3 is CAISESRAGTGHNEQFF. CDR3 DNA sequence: TGTGCCATCAGTGAGTCTCGGGCAGGGACAGGCCACAATGAGCAGTTCTTC.

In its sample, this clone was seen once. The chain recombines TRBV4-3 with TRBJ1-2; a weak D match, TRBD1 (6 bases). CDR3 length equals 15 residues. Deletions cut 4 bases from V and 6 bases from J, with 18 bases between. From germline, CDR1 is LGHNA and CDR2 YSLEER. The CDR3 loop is CASSLSQTGLDGYTF. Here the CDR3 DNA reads TGCGCCAGCAGCCTTTCCCAGACAGGTCTAGATGGCTACACCTTC.

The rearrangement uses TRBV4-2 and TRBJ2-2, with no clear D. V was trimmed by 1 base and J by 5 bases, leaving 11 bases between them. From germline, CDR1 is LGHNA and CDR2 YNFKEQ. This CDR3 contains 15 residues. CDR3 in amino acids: CASSQVGSETGELFF. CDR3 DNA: TGTGCCAGCAGCCAAGTTGGATCGGAAACCGGGGAGCTGTTTTTT.

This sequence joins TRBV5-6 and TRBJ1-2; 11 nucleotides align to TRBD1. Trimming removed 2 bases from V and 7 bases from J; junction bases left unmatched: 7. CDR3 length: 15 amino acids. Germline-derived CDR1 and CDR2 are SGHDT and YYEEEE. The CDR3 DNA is TGTGCCAGCAGCTTCCGGGACAGGGGGGGTGGTGGCTACACCTTC. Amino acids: CASSFRDRGGGGYTF.

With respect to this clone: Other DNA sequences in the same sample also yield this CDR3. The CDR3: CASSLGPSYEQYF. Here the CDR3 DNA reads TGTGCCAGCAGCTTAGGACCCTCCTACGAGCAGTACTTC. V and J are TRBV7-9 and TRBJ2-7; D remains unclear. The germline V and J ends were trimmed by 1 base and 0 bases, with 4 bases remaining between them. This CDR3 region has 13 residues. Per germline, CDR1 SEHNR and CDR2 FQNEAQ (reference sequence). Together with reference TRBV7-9 and TRBJ2-7, the CDR3 gives the full variable domain: DTGVSQNPRHKITKRGQNVTFRCDPISEHNRLYWYRQTLGQGPEFLTYFQNEAQLEKSRLLSDRFSAERPKGSFSTLEIQRTEQGDSAMYLCASSLGPSYEQYFGPGTRLTVT.

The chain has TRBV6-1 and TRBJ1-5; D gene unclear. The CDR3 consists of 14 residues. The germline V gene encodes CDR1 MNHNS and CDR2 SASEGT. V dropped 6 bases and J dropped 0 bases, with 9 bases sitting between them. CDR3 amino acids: CASSDDTSNQPQHF. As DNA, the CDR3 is TGTGCCAGCAGCGACGACACTAGCAATCAGCCCCAGCATTTT.

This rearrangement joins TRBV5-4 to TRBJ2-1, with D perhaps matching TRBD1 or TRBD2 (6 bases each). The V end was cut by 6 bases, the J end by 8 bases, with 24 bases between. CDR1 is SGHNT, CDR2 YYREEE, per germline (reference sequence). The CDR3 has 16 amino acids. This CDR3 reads CASTPGGGRATDEQFF. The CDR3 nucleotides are TGTGCCAGCACCCCCGGGGGCGGGCGGGCCACGGATGAGCAGTTCTTC.

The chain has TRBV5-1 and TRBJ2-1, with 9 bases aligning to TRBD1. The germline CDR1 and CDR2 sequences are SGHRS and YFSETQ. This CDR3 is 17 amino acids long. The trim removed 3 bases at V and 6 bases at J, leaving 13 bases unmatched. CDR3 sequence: CASSSLRVGTGFNEQFF. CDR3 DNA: TGCGCCAGCAGCTCCCTTCGCGTCGGGACAGGGTTCAATGAGCAGTTCTTC.

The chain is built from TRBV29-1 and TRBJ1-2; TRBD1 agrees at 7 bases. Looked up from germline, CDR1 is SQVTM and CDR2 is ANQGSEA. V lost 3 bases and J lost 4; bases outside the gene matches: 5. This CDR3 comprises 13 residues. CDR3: CSVDWQGGYGYTF. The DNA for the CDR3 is TGCAGCGTTGACTGGCAGGGGGGCTATGGCTACACCTTC. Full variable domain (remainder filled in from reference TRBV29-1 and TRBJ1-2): SAVISQKPSRDICQRGTSLTIQCQVDSQVTMMFWYRQQPGQSLTLIATANQGSEATYESGFVIDKFPISRPNLTFSTLTVSNMSPEDSSIYLCSVDWQGGYGYTFGSGTRLTVV.

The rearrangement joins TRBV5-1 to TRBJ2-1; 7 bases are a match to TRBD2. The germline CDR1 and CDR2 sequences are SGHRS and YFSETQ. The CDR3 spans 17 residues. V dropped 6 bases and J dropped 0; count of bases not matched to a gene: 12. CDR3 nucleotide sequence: TGCGCCAGCACCTGGGGGGGGAACCCCAGCTCCTACAATGAGCAGTTCTTC. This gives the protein CASTWGGNPSSYNEQFF.

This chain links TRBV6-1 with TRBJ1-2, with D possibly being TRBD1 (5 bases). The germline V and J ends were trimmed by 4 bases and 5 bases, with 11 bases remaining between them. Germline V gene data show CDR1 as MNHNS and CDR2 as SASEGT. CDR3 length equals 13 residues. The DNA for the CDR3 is TGTGCCAGCAGTGTGGGGGTCACTTATGGCTACACCTTC. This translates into CASSVGVTYGYTF.

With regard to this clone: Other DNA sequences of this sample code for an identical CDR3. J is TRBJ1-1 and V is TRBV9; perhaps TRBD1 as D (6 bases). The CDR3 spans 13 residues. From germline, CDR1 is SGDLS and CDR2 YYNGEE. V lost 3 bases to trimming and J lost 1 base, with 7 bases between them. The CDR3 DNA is TGTGCCAGCAGCGCACAGGGGAACACTGAAGCTTTCTTT. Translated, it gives CASSAQGNTEAFF.

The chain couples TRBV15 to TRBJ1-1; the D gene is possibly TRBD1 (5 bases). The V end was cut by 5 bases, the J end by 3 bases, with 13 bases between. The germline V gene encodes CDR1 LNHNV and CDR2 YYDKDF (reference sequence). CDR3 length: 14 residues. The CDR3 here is CATSPGRLDTEAFF. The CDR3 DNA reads TGTGCCACCAGCCCAGGGAGACTGGACACTGAAGCTTTCTTT.

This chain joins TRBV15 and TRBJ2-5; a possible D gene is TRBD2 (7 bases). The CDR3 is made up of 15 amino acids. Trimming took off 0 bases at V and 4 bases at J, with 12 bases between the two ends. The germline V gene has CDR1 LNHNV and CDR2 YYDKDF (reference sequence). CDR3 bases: TGTGCCACCAGCAGAGATTTCGGGGGGCGAGAGACCCAGTACTTC. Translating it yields CATSRDFGGRETQYF.

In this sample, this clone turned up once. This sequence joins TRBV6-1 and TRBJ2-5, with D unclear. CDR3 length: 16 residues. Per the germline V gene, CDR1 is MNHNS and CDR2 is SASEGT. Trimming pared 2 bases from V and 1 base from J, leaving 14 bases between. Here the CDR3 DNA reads TGTGCCAGCAGTGAATTTATTGGCAGGAGCCAAGAGACCCAGTACTTC. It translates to CASSEFIGRSQETQYF.

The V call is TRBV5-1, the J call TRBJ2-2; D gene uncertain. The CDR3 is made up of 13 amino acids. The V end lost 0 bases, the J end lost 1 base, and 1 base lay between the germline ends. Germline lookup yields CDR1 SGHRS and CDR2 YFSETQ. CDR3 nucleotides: TGCGCCAGCAGCTTGGGGAACACCGGGGAGCTGTTTTTT. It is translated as CASSLGNTGELFF. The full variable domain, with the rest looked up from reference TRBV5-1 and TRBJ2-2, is KAGVTQTPRYLIKTRGQQVTLSCSPISGHRSVSWYQQTPGQGLQFLFEYFSETQRNKGNFPGRFSGRQFSNSRSEMNVSTLELGDSALYLCASSLGNTGELFFGEGSRLTVL.

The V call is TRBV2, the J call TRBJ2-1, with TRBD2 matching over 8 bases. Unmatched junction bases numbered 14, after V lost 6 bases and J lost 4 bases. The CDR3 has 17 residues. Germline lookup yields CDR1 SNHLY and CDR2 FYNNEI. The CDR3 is CASSPGSPGGLYNEQFF. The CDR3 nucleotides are TGTGCCAGCAGCCCCGGTTCCCCGGGGGGGCTTTACAATGAGCAGTTCTTC.

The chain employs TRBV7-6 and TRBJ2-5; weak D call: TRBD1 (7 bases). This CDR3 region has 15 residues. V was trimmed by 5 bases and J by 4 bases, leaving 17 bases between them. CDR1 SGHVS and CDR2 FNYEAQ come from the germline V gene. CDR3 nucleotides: TGTGCCAGCAGCAAAAGGGCAGGGGGAGGAGAGACCCAGTACTTC. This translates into CASSKRAGGGETQYF.

The CDR3 region is CASSESSNYGYTF. CDR3 bases: TGTGCCAGCAGTGAGTCCAGTAACTATGGCTACACCTTC. The V gene is TRBV2, the J gene TRBJ1-2, with no clear D. Trimming took 3 bases from V and 1 from J, leaving 6 bases between them. The CDR3 is 13 residues long. The germline V gene encodes CDR1 SNHLY and CDR2 FYNNEI.

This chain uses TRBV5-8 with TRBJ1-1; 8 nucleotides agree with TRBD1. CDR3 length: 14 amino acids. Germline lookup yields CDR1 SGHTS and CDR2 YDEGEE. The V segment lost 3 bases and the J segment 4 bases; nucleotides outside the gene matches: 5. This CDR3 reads CASSSTGGSTEAFF. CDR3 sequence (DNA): TGTGCCAGCAGCTCTACAGGGGGGAGCACTGAAGCTTTCTTT. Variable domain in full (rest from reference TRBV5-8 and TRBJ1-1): EAGVTQSPTHLIKTRGQQATLRCSPISGHTSVYWYQQALGLGLQFLLWYDEGEERNRGNFPPRFSGRQFPNYSSELNVNALELEDSALYLCASSSTGGSTEAFFGQGTRLTVV.

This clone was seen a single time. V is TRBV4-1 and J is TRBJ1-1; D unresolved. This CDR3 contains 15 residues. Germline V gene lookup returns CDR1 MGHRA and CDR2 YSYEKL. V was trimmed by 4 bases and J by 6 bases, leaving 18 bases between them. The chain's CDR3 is CASSPGSLKVPEAFF. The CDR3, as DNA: TGCGCCAGCAGCCCGGGGTCTCTAAAAGTCCCTGAAGCTTTCTTT.

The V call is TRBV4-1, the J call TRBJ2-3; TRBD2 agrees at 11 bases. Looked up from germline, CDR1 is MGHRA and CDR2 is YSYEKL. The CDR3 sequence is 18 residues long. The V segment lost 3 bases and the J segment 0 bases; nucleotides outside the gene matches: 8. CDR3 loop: CASSQKTSGALSTDTQYF. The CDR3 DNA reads TGCGCCAGCAGCCAGAAGACTAGCGGGGCTCTAAGCACAGATACGCAGTATTTT.

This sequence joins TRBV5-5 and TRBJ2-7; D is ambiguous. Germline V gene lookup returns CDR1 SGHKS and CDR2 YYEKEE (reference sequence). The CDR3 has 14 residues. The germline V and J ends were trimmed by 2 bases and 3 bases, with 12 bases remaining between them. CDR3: CASSLSISYYEQYF. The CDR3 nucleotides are TGTGCCAGCAGCTTATCAATTAGTTACTACGAGCAGTACTTC.

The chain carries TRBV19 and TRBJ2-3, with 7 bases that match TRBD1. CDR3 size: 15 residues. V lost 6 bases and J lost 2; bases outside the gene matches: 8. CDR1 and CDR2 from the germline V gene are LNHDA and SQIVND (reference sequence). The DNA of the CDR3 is TGTGCCAGTAGCCCCACAGGGGTCTTCACAGATACGCAGTATTTT. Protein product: CASSPTGVFTDTQYF.

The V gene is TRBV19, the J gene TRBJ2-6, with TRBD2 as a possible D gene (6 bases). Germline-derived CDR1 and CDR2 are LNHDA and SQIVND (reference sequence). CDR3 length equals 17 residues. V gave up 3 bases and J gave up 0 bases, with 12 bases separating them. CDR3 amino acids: CASSILSGSSGANVLTF. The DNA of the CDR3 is TGTGCCAGTAGTATCCTCTCCGGGAGCTCTGGGGCCAACGTCCTGACTTTC.

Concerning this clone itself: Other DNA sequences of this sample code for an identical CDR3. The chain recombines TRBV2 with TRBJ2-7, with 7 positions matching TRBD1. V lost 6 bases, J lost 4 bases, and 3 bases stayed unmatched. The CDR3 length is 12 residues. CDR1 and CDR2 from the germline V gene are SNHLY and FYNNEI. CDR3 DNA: TGTGCCAGCAGAGGGGACAGTTACGAGCAGTACTTC. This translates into CASRGDSYEQYF.

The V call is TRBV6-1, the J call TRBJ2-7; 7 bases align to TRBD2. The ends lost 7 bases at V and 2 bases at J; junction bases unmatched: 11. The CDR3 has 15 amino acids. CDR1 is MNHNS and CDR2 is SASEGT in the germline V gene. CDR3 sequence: CASTASGIGTYEQYF. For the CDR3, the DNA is TGTGCCAGCACAGCTAGCGGTATAGGGACCTACGAGCAGTACTTC.

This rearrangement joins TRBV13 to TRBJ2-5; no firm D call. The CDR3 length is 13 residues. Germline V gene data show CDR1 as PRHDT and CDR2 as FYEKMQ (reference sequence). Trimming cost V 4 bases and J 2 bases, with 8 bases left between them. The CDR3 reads CASSSRTQETQYF. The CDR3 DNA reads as TGTGCCAGCAGCTCCCGAACTCAAGAGACCCAGTACTTC.

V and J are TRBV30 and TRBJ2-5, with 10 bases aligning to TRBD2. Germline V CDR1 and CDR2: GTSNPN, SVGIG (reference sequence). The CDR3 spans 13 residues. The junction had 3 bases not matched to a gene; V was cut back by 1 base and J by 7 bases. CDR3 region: CAWSASSGGTQYF. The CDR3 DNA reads TGTGCCTGGAGTGCTTCTAGCGGGGGGACCCAGTACTTC.

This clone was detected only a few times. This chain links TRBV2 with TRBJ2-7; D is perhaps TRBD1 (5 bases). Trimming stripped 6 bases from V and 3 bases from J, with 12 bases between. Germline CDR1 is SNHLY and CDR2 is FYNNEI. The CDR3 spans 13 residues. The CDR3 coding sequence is TGTGCCAGCAGCCTGACAGCCTTCTACGAGCAGTACTTC. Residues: CASSLTAFYEQYF.

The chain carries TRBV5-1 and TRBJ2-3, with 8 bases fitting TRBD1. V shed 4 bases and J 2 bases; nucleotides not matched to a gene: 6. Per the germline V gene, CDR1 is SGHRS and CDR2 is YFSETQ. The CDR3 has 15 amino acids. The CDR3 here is CASSPRQGYTDTQYF. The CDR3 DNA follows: TGCGCCAGCAGCCCCCGACAGGGGTACACAGATACGCAGTATTTT.

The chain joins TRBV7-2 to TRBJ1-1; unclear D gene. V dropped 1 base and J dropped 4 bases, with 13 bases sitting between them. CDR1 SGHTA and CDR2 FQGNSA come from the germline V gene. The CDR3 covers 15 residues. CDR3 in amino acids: CASSLGGLPLTEAFF. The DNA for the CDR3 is TGTGCCAGCAGCTTAGGGGGTCTGCCCCTCACTGAAGCTTTCTTT.